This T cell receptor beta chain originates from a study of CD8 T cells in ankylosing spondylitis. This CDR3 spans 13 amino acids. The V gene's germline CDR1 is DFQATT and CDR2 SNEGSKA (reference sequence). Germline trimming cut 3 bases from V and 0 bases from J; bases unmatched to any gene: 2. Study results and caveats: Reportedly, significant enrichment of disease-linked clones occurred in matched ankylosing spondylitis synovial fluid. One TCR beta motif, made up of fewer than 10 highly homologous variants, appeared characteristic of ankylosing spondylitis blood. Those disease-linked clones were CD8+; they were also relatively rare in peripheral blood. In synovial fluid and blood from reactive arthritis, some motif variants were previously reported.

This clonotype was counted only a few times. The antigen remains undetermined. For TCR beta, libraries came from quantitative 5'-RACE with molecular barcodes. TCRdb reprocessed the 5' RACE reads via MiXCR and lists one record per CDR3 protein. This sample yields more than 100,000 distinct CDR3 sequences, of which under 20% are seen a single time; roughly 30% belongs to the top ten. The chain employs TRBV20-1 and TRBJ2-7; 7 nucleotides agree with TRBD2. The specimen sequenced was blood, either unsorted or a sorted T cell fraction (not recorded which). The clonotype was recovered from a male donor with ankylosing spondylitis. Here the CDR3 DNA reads TGCAGTGCTAGGAGCGGGAACTCCTACGAGCAGTACTTC. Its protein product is CSARSGNSYEQYF.